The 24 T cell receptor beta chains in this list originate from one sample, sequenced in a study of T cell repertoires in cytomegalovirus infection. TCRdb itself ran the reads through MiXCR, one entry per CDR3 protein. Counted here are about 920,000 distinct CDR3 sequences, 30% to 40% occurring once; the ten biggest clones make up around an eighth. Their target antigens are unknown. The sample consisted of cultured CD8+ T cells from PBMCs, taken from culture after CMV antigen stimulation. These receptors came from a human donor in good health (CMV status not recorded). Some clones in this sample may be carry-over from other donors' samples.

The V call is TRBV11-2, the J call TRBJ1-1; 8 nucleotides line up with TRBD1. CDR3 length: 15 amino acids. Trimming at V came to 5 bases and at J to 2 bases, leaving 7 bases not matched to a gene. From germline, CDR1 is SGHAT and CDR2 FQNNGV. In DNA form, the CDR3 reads TGTGCCAGCAGCCCAGGGGGCAGGGTTAACACTGAAGCTTTCTTT. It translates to CASSPGGRVNTEAFF.

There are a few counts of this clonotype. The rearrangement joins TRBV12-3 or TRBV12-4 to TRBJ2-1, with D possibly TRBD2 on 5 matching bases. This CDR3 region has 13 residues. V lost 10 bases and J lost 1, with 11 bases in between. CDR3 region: CAMGGPSYNEQFF. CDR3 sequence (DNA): TGTGCCATGGGCGGGCCTTCCTACAATGAGCAGTTCTTC.

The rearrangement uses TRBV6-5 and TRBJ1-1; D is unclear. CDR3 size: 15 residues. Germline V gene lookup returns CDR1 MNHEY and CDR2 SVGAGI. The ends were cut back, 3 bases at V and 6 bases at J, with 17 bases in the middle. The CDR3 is CASSYYAPPSAEAFF. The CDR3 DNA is TGTGCCAGCAGTTATTACGCCCCACCGTCGGCTGAAGCTTTCTTT.

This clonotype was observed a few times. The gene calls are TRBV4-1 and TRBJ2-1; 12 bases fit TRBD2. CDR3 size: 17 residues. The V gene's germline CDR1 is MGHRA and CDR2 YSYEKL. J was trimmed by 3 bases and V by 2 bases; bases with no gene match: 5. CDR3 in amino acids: CASSQWTSGDYYNEQFF. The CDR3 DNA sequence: TGCGCCAGCAGCCAATGGACTAGCGGGGATTACTACAATGAGCAGTTCTTC.

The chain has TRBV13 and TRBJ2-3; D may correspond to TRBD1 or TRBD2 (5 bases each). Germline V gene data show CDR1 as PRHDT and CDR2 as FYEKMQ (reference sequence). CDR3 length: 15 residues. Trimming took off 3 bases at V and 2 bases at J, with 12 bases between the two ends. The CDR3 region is CASSFRDGLTDTQYF. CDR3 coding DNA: TGTGCCAGCAGCTTCCGGGACGGCCTCACAGATACGCAGTATTTT. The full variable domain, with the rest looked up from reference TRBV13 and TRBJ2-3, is AAGVIQSPRHLIKEKRETATLKCYPIPRHDTVYWYQQGPGQDPQFLISFYEKMQSDKGSIPDRFSAQQFSDYHSELNMSSLELGDSALYFCASSFRDGLTDTQYFGPGTRLTVL.

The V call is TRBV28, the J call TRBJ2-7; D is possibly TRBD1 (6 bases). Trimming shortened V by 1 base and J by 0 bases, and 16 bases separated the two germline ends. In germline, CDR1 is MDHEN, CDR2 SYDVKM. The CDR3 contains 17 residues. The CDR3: CASSLLPGQGRSYEQYV. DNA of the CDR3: TGTGCCAGCAGTTTATTACCAGGCCAGGGGCGCTCCTACGAGCAGTACGTC.

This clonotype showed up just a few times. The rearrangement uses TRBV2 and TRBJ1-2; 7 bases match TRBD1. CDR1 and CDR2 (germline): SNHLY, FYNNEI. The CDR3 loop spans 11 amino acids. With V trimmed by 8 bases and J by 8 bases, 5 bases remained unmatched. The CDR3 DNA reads TGTGCCAGCTGGACAGGCTACGGCTACACCTTC. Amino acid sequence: CASWTGYGYTF. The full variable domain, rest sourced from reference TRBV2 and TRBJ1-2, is EPEVTQTPSHQVTQMGQEVILRCVPISNHLYFYWYRQILGQKVEFLVSFYNNEISEKSEIFDDQFSVERPDGSNFTLKIRSTKLEDSAMYFCASWTGYGYTFGSGTRLTVV.

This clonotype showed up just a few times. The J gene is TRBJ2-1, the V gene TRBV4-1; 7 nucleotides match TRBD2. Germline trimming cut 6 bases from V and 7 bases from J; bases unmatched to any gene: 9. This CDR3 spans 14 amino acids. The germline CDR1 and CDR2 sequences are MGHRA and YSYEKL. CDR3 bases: TGCGCCAGCAGACCGGGCCCCGGGGGGAATGAGCAGTTCTTC. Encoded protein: CASRPGPGGNEQFF.

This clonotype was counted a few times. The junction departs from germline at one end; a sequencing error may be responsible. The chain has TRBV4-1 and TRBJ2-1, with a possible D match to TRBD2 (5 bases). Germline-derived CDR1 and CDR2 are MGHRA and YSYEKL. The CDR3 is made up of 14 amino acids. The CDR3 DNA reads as TGTGCCAGCAGCCAAGAGGGCTCCGACAATGAGCAGTTCTTC. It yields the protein CASSQEGSDNEQFF.

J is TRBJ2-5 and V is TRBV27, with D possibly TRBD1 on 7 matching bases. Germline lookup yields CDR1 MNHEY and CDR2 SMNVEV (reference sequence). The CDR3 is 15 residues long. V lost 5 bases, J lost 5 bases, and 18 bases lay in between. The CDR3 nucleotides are TGTGCCAGCAGTGTCTCGGAGGGGGCATGGGAGACCCAGTACTTC. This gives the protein CASSVSEGAWETQYF.

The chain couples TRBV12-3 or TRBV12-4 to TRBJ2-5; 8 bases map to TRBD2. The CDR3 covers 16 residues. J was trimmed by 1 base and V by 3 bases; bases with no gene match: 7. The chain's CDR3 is CASSFAHSGIQETQYF. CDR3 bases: TGTGCCAGCAGTTTTGCTCATAGCGGGATCCAAGAGACCCAGTACTTC.

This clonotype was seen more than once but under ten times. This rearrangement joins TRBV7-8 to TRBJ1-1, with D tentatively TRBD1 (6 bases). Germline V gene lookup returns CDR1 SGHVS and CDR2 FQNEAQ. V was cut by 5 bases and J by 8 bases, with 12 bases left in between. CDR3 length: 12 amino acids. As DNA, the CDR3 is TGTGCCAGCAGCCCGCCGGGACACGAAGCTTTCTTT. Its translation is CASSPPGHEAFF.

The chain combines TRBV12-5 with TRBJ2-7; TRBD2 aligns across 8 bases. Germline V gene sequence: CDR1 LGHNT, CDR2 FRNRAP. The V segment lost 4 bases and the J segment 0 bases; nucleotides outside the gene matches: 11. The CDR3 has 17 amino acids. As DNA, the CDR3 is TGTGCTAGTGGTTCGGACCTTAGCGGGATAAGCTCCTACGAGCAGTACTTC. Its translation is CASGSDLSGISSYEQYF.

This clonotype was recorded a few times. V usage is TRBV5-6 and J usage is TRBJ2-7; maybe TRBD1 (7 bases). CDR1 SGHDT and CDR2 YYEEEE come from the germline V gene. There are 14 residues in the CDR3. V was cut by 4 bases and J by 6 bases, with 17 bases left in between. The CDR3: CASSPRRGLGEQYV. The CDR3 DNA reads TGTGCCAGCAGCCCAAGGAGGGGGCTAGGCGAGCAGTACGTC.

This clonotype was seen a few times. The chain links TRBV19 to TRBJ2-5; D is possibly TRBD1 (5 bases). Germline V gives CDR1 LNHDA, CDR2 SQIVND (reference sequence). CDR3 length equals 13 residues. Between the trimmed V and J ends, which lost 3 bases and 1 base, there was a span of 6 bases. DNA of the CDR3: TGTGCCAGTAGTATCGACAGCCAAGAGACCCAGTACTTC. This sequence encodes CASSIDSQETQYF.

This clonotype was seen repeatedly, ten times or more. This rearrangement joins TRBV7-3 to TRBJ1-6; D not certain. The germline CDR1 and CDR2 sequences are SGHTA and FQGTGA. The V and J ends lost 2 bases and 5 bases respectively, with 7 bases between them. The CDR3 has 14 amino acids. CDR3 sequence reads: CASSLLEHNSPLHF. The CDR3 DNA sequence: TGTGCCAGCAGCTTACTGGAACATAATTCACCCCTCCACTTT.

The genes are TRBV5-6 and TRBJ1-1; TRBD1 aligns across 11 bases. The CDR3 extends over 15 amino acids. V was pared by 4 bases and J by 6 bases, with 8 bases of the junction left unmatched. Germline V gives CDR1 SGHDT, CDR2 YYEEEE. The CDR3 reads CASSHGGTGGPEAFF. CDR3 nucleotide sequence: TGTGCCAGCAGCCACGGGGGGACAGGGGGTCCTGAAGCTTTCTTT.

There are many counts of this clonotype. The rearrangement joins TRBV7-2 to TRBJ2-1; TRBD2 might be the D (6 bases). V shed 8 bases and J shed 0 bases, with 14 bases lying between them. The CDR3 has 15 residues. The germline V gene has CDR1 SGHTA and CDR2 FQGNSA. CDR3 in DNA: TGTGCCAGCTCCTGGGGGGAAAGCTCCTACAATGAGCAGTTCTTC. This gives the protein CASSWGESSYNEQFF. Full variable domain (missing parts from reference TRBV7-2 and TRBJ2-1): GAGVSQSPSNKVTEKGKDVELRCDPISGHTALYWYRQSLGQGLEFLIYFQGNSAPDKSGLPSDRFSAERTGGSVSTLTIQRTQQEDSAVYLCASSWGESSYNEQFFGPGTRLTVL.

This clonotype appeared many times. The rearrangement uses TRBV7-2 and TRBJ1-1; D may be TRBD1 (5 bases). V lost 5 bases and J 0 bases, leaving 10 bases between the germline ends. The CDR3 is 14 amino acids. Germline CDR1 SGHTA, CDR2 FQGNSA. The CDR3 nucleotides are TGTGCCAGCAGCCCAGACAGCATGAACACTGAAGCTTTCTTT. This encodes CASSPDSMNTEAFF.

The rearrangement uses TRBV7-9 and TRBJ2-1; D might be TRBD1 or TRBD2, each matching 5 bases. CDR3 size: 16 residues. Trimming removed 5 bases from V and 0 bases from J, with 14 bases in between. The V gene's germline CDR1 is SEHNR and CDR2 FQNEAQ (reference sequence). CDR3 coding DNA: TGTGCCAGCAGCCCGTCAATGGGGGACTCCTACAATGAGCAGTTCTTC. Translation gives CASSPSMGDSYNEQFF.

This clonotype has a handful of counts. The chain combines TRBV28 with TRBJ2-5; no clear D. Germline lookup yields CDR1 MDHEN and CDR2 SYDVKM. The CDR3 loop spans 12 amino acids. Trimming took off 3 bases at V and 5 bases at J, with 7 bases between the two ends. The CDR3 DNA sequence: TGTGCCAGCAGTTTCCTATTGGAGACCCAGTACTTC. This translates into CASSFLLETQYF.

CDR3 region: CASRSGTVNQPQHF. In DNA form, the CDR3 reads TGTGCCAGCCGGTCCGGGACAGTCAATCAGCCCCAGCATTTT. The V and J genes are TRBV27 and TRBJ1-5; 7 nucleotides match TRBD1. The ends lost 8 bases at V and 3 bases at J; junction bases unmatched: 7. Per the germline V gene, CDR1 is MNHEY and CDR2 is SMNVEV (reference sequence). CDR3 length: 14 residues.

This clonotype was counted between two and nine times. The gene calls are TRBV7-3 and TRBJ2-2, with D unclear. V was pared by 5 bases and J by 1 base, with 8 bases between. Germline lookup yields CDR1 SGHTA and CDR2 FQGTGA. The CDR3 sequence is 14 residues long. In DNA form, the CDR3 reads TGTGCCAGCAGCAAACTGGGGAACACCGGGGAGCTGTTTTTT. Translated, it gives CASSKLGNTGELFF. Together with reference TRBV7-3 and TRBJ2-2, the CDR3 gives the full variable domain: GAGVSQTPSNKVTEKGKYVELRCDPISGHTALYWYRQSLGQGPEFLIYFQGTGAADDSGLPNDRFFAVRPEGSVSTLKIQRTERGDSAVYLCASSKLGNTGELFFGEGSRLTVL.

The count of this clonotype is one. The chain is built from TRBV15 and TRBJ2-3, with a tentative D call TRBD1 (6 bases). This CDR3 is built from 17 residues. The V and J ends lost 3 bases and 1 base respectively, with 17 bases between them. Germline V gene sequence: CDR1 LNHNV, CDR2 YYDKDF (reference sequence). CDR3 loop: CATSRRGLEGGTDTQYF. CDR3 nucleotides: TGTGCCACCAGCAGGCGCGGGTTAGAGGGGGGCACAGATACGCAGTATTTT. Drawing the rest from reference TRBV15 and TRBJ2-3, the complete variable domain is DAMVIQNPRYQVTQFGKPVTLSCSQTLNHNVMYWYQQKSSQAPKLLFHYYDKDFNNEADTPDNFQSRRPNTSFCFLDIRSPGLGDTAMYLCATSRRGLEGGTDTQYFGPGTRLTVL.